A single sample is the source of the 32 T cell receptor beta chains below, sequenced in a study of T-cell reconstitution after alpha-beta-depleted transplantation in children. Preparation of the TCRbeta library involved a method that used unique molecular identifiers. TCRdb reanalysed the PCR reads using MiXCR and keeps one entry per CDR3 protein. The data hold a few hundred thousand distinct CDR3 sequences, with 25% to 30% observed a single time. Source: PBMCs, taken before TCRalphabeta/CD19-depleted stem cell transplant. These receptors originate from a boy younger than two with Wiskott-Aldrich syndrome, due to receive a stem cell transplant.

There are a few counts of this clonotype. V gene TRBV20-1 combines with J gene TRBJ2-1, with D perhaps TRBD2 (6 bases). The CDR3 covers 16 residues. From germline, CDR1 is DFQATT and CDR2 SNEGSKA (reference sequence). The V end was cut by 6 bases, the J end by 7 bases, with 25 bases between. CDR3 sequence: CSAPLRSGPLWNEQFF. CDR3 nucleotides: TGCAGTGCCCCCCTCCGTAGCGGACCACTTTGGAATGAGCAGTTCTTC.

The J gene is TRBJ2-1, the V gene TRBV4-1; TRBD2 aligns across 10 bases. V lost 0 bases, J lost 7 bases, and 9 bases stayed unmatched. The germline V gene has CDR1 MGHRA and CDR2 YSYEKL. The CDR3 loop spans 17 amino acids. The CDR3 loop is CASSQDMRASGSNEQFF. CDR3 nucleotide sequence: TGCGCCAGCAGCCAAGATATGCGGGCTAGCGGGAGTAATGAGCAGTTCTTC.

The V call is TRBV20-1, the J call TRBJ2-3; 9 nucleotides match TRBD2. Germline values: CDR1 DFQATT, CDR2 SNEGSKA (reference sequence). Germline trimming cut 5 bases from V and 2 bases from J; bases unmatched to any gene: 11. The length of the CDR3 is 16 residues. CDR3 bases: TGCAGTGCTTTGACGGCTAGCGGGACGTTCACAGATACGCAGTATTTT. Translation: CSALTASGTFTDTQYF.

This clonotype has a handful of counts. This chain uses TRBV27 with TRBJ1-2; TRBD1 might be the D (5 bases). CDR3 length: 14 residues. Deletions cut 3 bases from V and 7 bases from J, with 15 bases between. Germline lookup yields CDR1 MNHEY and CDR2 SMNVEV (reference sequence). The CDR3 sequence is CASSFTGDLSGYTF. In nucleotides, the CDR3 is TGTGCCAGCAGTTTTACGGGGGATTTAAGTGGCTACACCTTC.

The rearrangement links TRBV5-1 to TRBJ2-7; D perhaps matches TRBD1 (6 bases). The V gene's germline CDR1 is SGHRS and CDR2 YFSETQ. Trimming shortened V by 6 bases and J by 1 base, and 11 bases separated the two germline ends. The CDR3 totals 13 residues. This CDR3 reads CASTGEMSYEQYF. CDR3 DNA sequence: TGCGCCAGCACAGGGGAGATGTCCTACGAGCAGTACTTC.

The V and J genes are TRBV5-1 and TRBJ2-7; perhaps TRBD2 as D (6 bases). The V and J ends lost 0 bases and 2 bases respectively, with 12 bases between them. CDR1 is SGHRS, CDR2 YFSETQ, per germline. This CDR3 has 15 residues. The CDR3 DNA sequence: TGCGCCAGCAGCTTGGGGGACTTTATAACCTACGAGCAGTACTTC. It specifies CASSLGDFITYEQYF.

This clonotype was recorded a few times. The rearrangement joins TRBV5-1 to TRBJ2-1; D uncertain. The germline V and J ends were trimmed by 0 bases and 6 bases, with 10 bases remaining between them. The germline CDR1 and CDR2 sequences are SGHRS and YFSETQ. The CDR3 covers 14 residues. The CDR3 DNA sequence: TGCGCCAGCAGCTTGGAACAACCCGGCAATGAGCAGTTCTTC. This encodes CASSLEQPGNEQFF.

Only a few counts were recorded for this clonotype. The CDR3 bases are TGTGCCAGCAGCTTGGATCGGCTAGCGGGAGGGCCGAATACGCAGTATTTT. It encodes CASSLDRLAGGPNTQYF. The chain uses TRBV5-6 and TRBJ2-3, with 12 bases aligning to TRBD2. This CDR3 contains 17 residues. Trimming removed 0 bases from V and 7 bases from J; junction bases left unmatched: 9. Germline-derived CDR1 and CDR2 are SGHDT and YYEEEE.

This clonotype was detected only a few times. The gene calls are TRBV30 and TRBJ2-1; no clear D. The CDR3 loop spans 12 amino acids. V gave up 2 bases and J gave up 3 bases, with 5 bases separating them. Germline lookup yields CDR1 GTSNPN and CDR2 SVGIG (reference sequence). The DNA for the CDR3 is TGTGCCTGGAGTAATATCTACAATGAGCAGTTCTTC. Protein: CAWSNIYNEQFF.

The V call is TRBV7-8, the J call TRBJ2-1, with 7 bases lining up with TRBD2. Germline V CDR1 and CDR2: SGHVS, FQNEAQ. J was trimmed by 2 bases and V by 5 bases; bases with no gene match: 12. This CDR3 comprises 17 residues. This CDR3 reads CASSPSLWLAAYNEQFF. CDR3 sequence (DNA): TGTGCCAGCAGCCCCAGTCTTTGGCTAGCGGCCTACAATGAGCAGTTCTTC.

On this clonotype: One junction end disagrees with the germline gene, perhaps due to a read error. The gene calls are TRBV20-1 and TRBJ2-2; weak D call: TRBD2 (6 bases). This CDR3 is 16 amino acids long. Germline V gene sequence: CDR1 DFQATT, CDR2 SNEGSKA (reference sequence). The CDR3 loop reads CCARKGGTIITGELFF. The CDR3 DNA reads as TGCTGTGCTAGAAAAGGCGGGACCATAATCACCGGGGAGCTGTTTTTT.

This clonotype was counted between two and nine times. The chain has TRBV5-6 and TRBJ2-7, with TRBD2 matching 7 bases. The CDR3 covers 14 residues. Looked up from germline, CDR1 is SGHDT and CDR2 is YYEEEE. With 7 bases clipped from V and 1 base from J, the junction kept 8 bases outside the gene matches. CDR3 in amino acids: CASRLRAGSYEQYF. DNA of the CDR3: TGTGCCAGCCGACTCCGAGCGGGATCCTACGAGCAGTACTTC.

This chain links TRBV2 with TRBJ1-1, with 8 bases matching TRBD1. V shed 5 bases and J 5 bases; nucleotides not matched to a gene: 4. The germline gives CDR1 SNHLY, CDR2 FYNNEI. The CDR3 totals 13 residues. DNA for the CDR3: TGTGCCAGCAGTAACAGGGGGGATACTGAAGCTTTCTTT. Protein product: CASSNRGDTEAFF.

The genes are TRBV7-9 and TRBJ2-5, with D maybe TRBD2 (6 bases). This CDR3 region has 16 residues. Germline V gene sequence: CDR1 SEHNR, CDR2 FQNEAQ (reference sequence). V lost 3 bases and J 4 bases, leaving 18 bases between the germline ends. The CDR3 loop reads CASSFHEASERETQYF. The CDR3 nucleotides are TGTGCCAGCAGCTTTCATGAGGCTAGCGAGCGAGAGACCCAGTACTTC.

This clonotype was detected only a few times. The chain uses TRBV6-5 and TRBJ2-7; 10 positions match TRBD2. The CDR3 length is 17 residues. Germline values: CDR1 MNHEY, CDR2 SVGAGI. V lost 5 bases, J lost 2 bases, and 12 bases stayed unmatched. CDR3 coding DNA: TGTGCCAGCAGTATACTCCTAGCGGGAGTTCAGGCCTACGAGCAGTACTTC. This sequence encodes CASSILLAGVQAYEQYF.

The chain is built from TRBV5-6 and TRBJ2-2; possible D gene TRBD2, 7 bases. Germline CDR1 is SGHDT and CDR2 is YYEEEE. This CDR3 has 17 residues. V lost 1 base and J lost 6, with 19 bases in between. The CDR3 reads CASSLFWRGGYAGELFF. CDR3 DNA sequence: TGTGCCAGCAGCTTGTTTTGGCGCGGGGGCTACGCCGGGGAGCTGTTTTTT. Together with reference TRBV5-6 and TRBJ2-2, the CDR3 gives the full variable domain: DAGVTQSPTHLIKTRGQQVTLRCSPKSGHDTVSWYQQALGQGPQFIFQYYEEEERQRGNFPDRFSGHQFPNYSSELNVNALLLGDSALYLCASSLFWRGGYAGELFFGEGSRLTVL.

This clonotype has just a few counts. The chain carries TRBV28 and TRBJ1-2, with D possibly matching TRBD1 (5 bases). Trimming shortened V by 5 bases and J by 4 bases, and 11 bases separated the two germline ends. The length of the CDR3 is 13 residues. Germline values: CDR1 MDHEN, CDR2 SYDVKM. In DNA form, the CDR3 reads TGTGCCAGCAGTCCCTCCAGGGTCTATGGCTACACCTTC. This sequence encodes CASSPSRVYGYTF.

This clonotype was seen a handful of times. The V gene is TRBV25-1, the J gene TRBJ1-5; D is ambiguous. The CDR3 is 13 residues long. The V gene lost 3 bases and the J gene lost 1 base, with 4 bases spanning the gap. Germline V gene sequence: CDR1 MGHDK, CDR2 SYGVNS. Written as DNA, the CDR3 is TGTGCCAGCAGTGACAGGAGCAATCAGCCCCAGCATTTT. It specifies CASSDRSNQPQHF.

This rearrangement joins TRBV28 to TRBJ2-1; 9 bases are a match to TRBD2. Trimming cost V 5 bases and J 11 bases; bases outside gene matches: 10. The germline gives CDR1 MDHEN, CDR2 SYDVKM. The CDR3 loop spans 14 amino acids. CDR3 loop: CASSTGGSGRKQFF. Written as DNA, the CDR3 is TGTGCCAGCAGTACCGGCGGTAGCGGGAGAAAGCAGTTCTTC.

This clonotype was counted between two and nine times. The rearrangement joins TRBV3-1 to TRBJ1-2, with a weak D call TRBD1 (6 bases). The CDR3 sequence is 12 residues long. Trimming shortened V by 8 bases and J by 4 bases, and 11 bases separated the two germline ends. Germline CDR1 reads LGHDT; CDR2 reads YNNKEL (reference sequence). Here the CDR3 DNA reads TGTGCCAGCTTTGGGGGGCTCTATGGCTACACCTTC. It is translated as CASFGGLYGYTF.

The chain has TRBV6-2 or TRBV6-3 and TRBJ1-1; TRBD1 might be the D (6 bases). The CDR3 is made up of 15 amino acids. Germline V gene lookup returns CDR1 MNHEY and CDR2 SVGEGT. Deletions cut 2 bases from V and 3 bases from J, with 13 bases between. The CDR3 sequence: CASSYLMDRYTEAFF. The CDR3 DNA reads as TGTGCCAGCAGTTACCTGATGGACAGATACACTGAAGCTTTCTTT.

This clonotype has a handful of counts. The V and J genes are TRBV12-3 or TRBV12-4 and TRBJ2-1, with TRBD2 matching over 8 bases. The CDR3 runs to 15 residues. Trimming removed 8 bases from V and 0 bases from J; junction bases left unmatched: 6. The CDR3 sequence is CASRRGTSSYNEQFF. Here the CDR3 DNA reads TGTGCCAGCCGTCGCGGGACTAGCTCCTACAATGAGCAGTTCTTC.

There are a few counts of this clonotype. The rearrangement joins TRBV5-1 to TRBJ2-4, with TRBD1 as a possible D gene (6 bases). The CDR3 has 20 residues. V was shortened by 0 bases and J by 2 bases, with 24 bases between the two germline ends. The V gene's germline CDR1 is SGHRS and CDR2 YFSETQ. CDR3 residues: CASSLAYLTRQGKTKNIQYF. The CDR3 nucleotides read TGCGCCAGCAGCTTGGCTTATTTGACACGTCAGGGGAAGACCAAAAACATTCAGTACTTC.

The V and J genes are TRBV5-1 and TRBJ2-1; 9 nucleotides align to TRBD1. CDR1 and CDR2 from the germline V gene are SGHRS and YFSETQ. The CDR3 is 13 residues long. The J segment lost 9 bases and the V segment lost 5 bases, leaving 6 bases of the junction unmatched. As DNA, the CDR3 is TGCGCCAGCAGAGTGGACAGGGGCACTGAGCAGTTCTTC. It specifies CASRVDRGTEQFF.

This chain's CDR3 is CASSRVGIYSYEQYF. The CDR3 bases are TGCGCCAGCAGCCGGGTGGGCATTTACTCCTACGAGCAGTACTTC. V usage is TRBV5-1 and J usage is TRBJ2-7; unclear D gene. CDR3 length equals 15 residues. V gave up 4 bases and J gave up 0 bases, with 14 bases separating them. Germline V gene sequence: CDR1 SGHRS, CDR2 YFSETQ.

This clonotype was seen a few times. This CDR3 is CASSFIREQNIQYF. In DNA, the CDR3 is TGTGCCAGCAGTTTTATCAGGGAACAAAACATTCAGTACTTC. The J gene is TRBJ2-4, the V gene TRBV12-3 or TRBV12-4; a possible D gene is TRBD1 (5 bases). V was pared by 3 bases and J by 5 bases, with 11 bases between. This CDR3 is built from 14 residues.

The DNA of the CDR3 is TGTGCCAGCAGCTTCCGAGGGTCGTACCAAGAGACCCAGTACTTC. Amino acids: CASSFRGSYQETQYF. The chain uses TRBV7-9 and TRBJ2-5; D perhaps matches TRBD2 (5 bases). The length of the CDR3 is 15 residues. Germline V gene lookup returns CDR1 SEHNR and CDR2 FQNEAQ (reference sequence). Trimming took off 3 bases at V and 0 bases at J, with 11 bases between the two ends.

J is TRBJ2-3 and V is TRBV5-1; D remains ambiguous. The ends were cut back, 0 bases at V and 4 bases at J, with 12 bases in the middle. This CDR3 spans 15 amino acids. Germline-derived CDR1 and CDR2 are SGHRS and YFSETQ. The CDR3 DNA follows: TGCGCCAGCAGCTTGGAATTCCAGAGCGCAGATACGCAGTATTTT. It encodes CASSLEFQSADTQYF.

V gene TRBV5-1 combines with J gene TRBJ2-2; TRBD1 aligns across 9 bases. Germline CDR1 reads SGHRS; CDR2 reads YFSETQ. V was clipped by 4 bases and J by 0 bases; unmatched bases: 10. This CDR3 region has 18 residues. The CDR3 nucleotides read TGCGCCAGCAGCCCTCGGACACAGGGGGCGTCGAACACCGGGGAGCTGTTTTTT. It yields the protein CASSPRTQGASNTGELFF.

The chain has TRBV12-3 or TRBV12-4 and TRBJ2-7; 9 bases map to TRBD2. V dropped 7 bases and J dropped 6; count of bases not matched to a gene: 7. This CDR3 contains 13 residues. The CDR3 DNA follows: TGTGCCAGCAATGTAGCGGGAGCAGGCGAGCAGTACTTC. This codes for CASNVAGAGEQYF.

The chain links TRBV18 to TRBJ2-5; D is perhaps TRBD1 or TRBD2 (5 bases each). CDR3 length equals 13 residues. The V gene lost 4 bases and the J gene lost 2 bases, with 8 bases spanning the gap. CDR1 is KGHSH and CDR2 is LQKENI in the germline V gene. Here the CDR3 reads CASSRDDQETQYF. CDR3 sequence (DNA): TGTGCCAGCTCACGGGACGATCAAGAGACCCAGTACTTC.

DNA of the CDR3: TGCGCCAGCAGCTTGGCGACTAGCGGGGCTACGGCGCAGTATTTT. Protein product: CASSLATSGATAQYF. The chain has TRBV5-1 and TRBJ2-3; 11 bases line up with TRBD2. Germline V gene data show CDR1 as SGHRS and CDR2 as YFSETQ. V trimming: 0 bases; J trimming: 10 bases; junction bases outside the gene matches: 7. There are 15 residues in the CDR3. The entire variable domain, with the rest obtained from reference TRBV5-1 and TRBJ2-3, is as follows: KAGVTQTPRYLIKTRGQQVTLSCSPISGHRSVSWYQQTPGQGLQFLFEYFSETQRNKGNFPGRFSGRQFSNSRSEMNVSTLELGDSALYLCASSLATSGATAQYFGPGTRLTVL.